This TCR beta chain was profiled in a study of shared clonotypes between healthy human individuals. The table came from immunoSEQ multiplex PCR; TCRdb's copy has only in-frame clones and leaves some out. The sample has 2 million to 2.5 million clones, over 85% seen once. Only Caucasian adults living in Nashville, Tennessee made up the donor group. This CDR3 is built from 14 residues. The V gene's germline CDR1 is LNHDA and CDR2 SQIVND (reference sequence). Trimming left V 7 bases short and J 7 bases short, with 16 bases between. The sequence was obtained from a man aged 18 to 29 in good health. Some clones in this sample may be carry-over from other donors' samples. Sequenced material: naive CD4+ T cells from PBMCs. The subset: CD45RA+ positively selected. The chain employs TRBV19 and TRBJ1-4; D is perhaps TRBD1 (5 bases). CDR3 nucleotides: TGTGCCAGTACATTACGGGGACTAGGTGAAAAACTGTTTTTT. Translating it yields CASTLRGLGEKLFF.